This TCR beta chain was captured in a study of blood T cell repertoires in COVID-19. Using immunoSEQ multiplex PCR, the repertoire was profiled, and TCRdb retains in-frame clones only, with some absent. The sample lists about 490,000 clones, roughly 88% occurring once. The CDR3 runs 15 residues. With V trimmed by 4 bases and J by 5 bases, 6 bases remained unmatched. Germline lookup yields CDR1 MDHEN and CDR2 SYDVKM. This sequence joins TRBV28 and TRBJ2-3, with 10 bases fitting TRBD1. Sequences were obtained from peripheral blood. The origin of this receptor is a human donor in a cohort sampled during active COVID-19. The CDR3 loop is CASSWTGGRGDTQYF. CDR3 nucleotide sequence: TGTGCCAGCAGTTGGACAGGGGGTCGCGGAGATACGCAGTATTTT.